The 18 T cell receptor beta chains below come from one sample, sequenced in a study of blood T cells in healthy people across ages. Using a J-beta primer mix together with a sample-barcoded 5' primer, a second PCR was run for about 6 to 12 cycles. Each CDR3 protein gets one entry after TCRdb re-called the 5' RACE reads with MiXCR. The repertoire holds over 600,000 distinct CDR3 sequences, with about 21% as singletons. The sample was blood. These receptors all come from a man in his 70s in good health.

The rearrangement joins TRBV28 to TRBJ2-5; no definite D call. Germline V gene lookup returns CDR1 MDHEN and CDR2 SYDVKM. With 6 bases removed from V and 1 base from J, the gap between germline ends came to 12 bases. The CDR3 totals 14 residues. DNA of the CDR3: TGTGCCAGCAGAGATAGGGTTTTCCAAGAGACCCAGTACTTC. This gives the protein CASRDRVFQETQYF.

The V gene is TRBV12-3 or TRBV12-4, the J gene TRBJ2-5; D is possibly TRBD1 or TRBD2 (5 bases each). The CDR3 extends over 16 amino acids. Trimming pared 5 bases from V and 1 base from J, leaving 17 bases between. The CDR3, as DNA: TGTGCCAGCAGTCACCCTCGGCTGGGACCCCAAGAGACCCAGTACTTC. Translation: CASSHPRLGPQETQYF.

This clonotype was recorded at least ten times. The chain joins TRBV7-9 to TRBJ2-1; 8 bases are a match to TRBD2. Germline CDR1 reads SEHNR; CDR2 reads FQNEAQ (reference sequence). Trimming took 11 bases from V and 0 from J; bases not matched to a gene: 9. The CDR3 has 15 residues. The CDR3 loop is CASPGGRSSYNEQFF. CDR3 bases: TGTGCCTCCCCGGGGGGGAGGAGCTCCTACAATGAGCAGTTCTTC.

The chain couples TRBV28 to TRBJ2-5; 9 positions agree with TRBD1. The J call may be in error: the DNA end matches TRBJ2-7 better. Germline CDR1 is MDHEN and CDR2 is SYDVKM. The CDR3 is 16 residues long. This CDR3 is CASSSMTGGTTYEQYF. The DNA for the CDR3 is TGTGCCAGCAGTTCAATGACAGGGGGTACAACCTACGAGCAGTACTTC.

This clonotype was observed a few times. The V gene is TRBV10-1, the J gene TRBJ2-3, with D possibly TRBD2 on 6 matching bases. This CDR3 region has 15 residues. Looked up from germline, CDR1 is WNHNN and CDR2 is SYGVQD (reference sequence). The V and J ends lost 4 bases and 6 bases respectively, with 17 bases between them. The CDR3 sequence: CASSGGTSRFDTQYF. The CDR3 nucleotides are TGCGCCAGCAGTGGTGGAACTAGCAGGTTCGATACGCAGTATTTT.

This clonotype appeared a few times. This chain's CDR3 is CASSFSSDQYLEQFF. CDR3 in DNA: TGTGCCAGCAGTTTTTCTTCGGACCAATACCTTGAGCAGTTCTTC. The genes are TRBV12-3 or TRBV12-4 and TRBJ2-1; D remains unclear. The CDR3 has 15 residues. V was trimmed by 3 bases and J by 9 bases, leaving 18 bases between them.

CDR3 loop: CASSPDQRAFQYF. The CDR3 DNA sequence: TGTGCCAGCAGCCCAGATCAAAGGGCATTTCAGTACTTC. The V gene is TRBV6-6, the J gene TRBJ2-4; D is uncertain. The CDR3 loop spans 13 amino acids. Germline CDR1 MNHNY, CDR2 SVGAGI (reference sequence). V lost 6 bases to trimming and J lost 11 bases, with 17 bases between them.

The V call is TRBV15, the J call TRBJ1-2; D remains ambiguous. CDR1 and CDR2 (germline): LNHNV, YYDKDF (reference sequence). CDR3 size: 11 residues. V gave up 7 bases and J gave up 5 bases, with 8 bases separating them. The CDR3 protein is CATTGVYGYTF. In nucleotides, the CDR3 is TGTGCCACCACGGGCGTGTATGGCTACACCTTC.

Regarding this clonotype: One junction end disagrees with the germline gene, perhaps due to a read error. The chain recombines TRBV19 with TRBJ2-7; 9 bases align to TRBD2. The CDR3 covers 14 residues. Germline V gene sequence: CDR1 LNHDA, CDR2 SQIVND (reference sequence). The DNA of the CDR3 is TGTGCCAGTAGTACCGAAGCGGGAGGATACGAGCAGTACTTT. Amino acid sequence: CASSTEAGGYEQYF.

V is TRBV20-1 and J is TRBJ2-5; TRBD2 might be the D (5 bases). The V end lost 1 base, the J end lost 5 bases, and 11 bases lay between the germline ends. CDR1 is DFQATT, CDR2 SNEGSKA, per germline (reference sequence). The CDR3 consists of 13 residues. The CDR3 nucleotides read TGCAGTGCTAGAGGAGGGAGCGTGGAGACCCAGTACTTC. Its protein product is CSARGGSVETQYF.

This clonotype was counted many times. The rearrangement joins TRBV2 to TRBJ1-1, with unresolved D. Germline V lookup: CDR1 SNHLY, CDR2 FYNNEI. The CDR3 runs to 13 residues. V was cut by 6 bases and J by 3 bases, with 11 bases left in between. This CDR3 is CASRGLLDTEAFF. The CDR3 region has the DNA TGTGCCAGCAGGGGATTGTTGGACACTGAAGCTTTCTTT.

This clonotype was counted at least ten times. V is TRBV29-1 and J is TRBJ2-2, with D uncertain. Germline V gene lookup returns CDR1 SQVTM and CDR2 ANQGSEA. Trimming took off 6 bases at V and 2 bases at J, with 10 bases between the two ends. This CDR3 has 13 residues. CDR3 in DNA: TGCAGCGTCGCCCTATTCAACACCGGGGAGCTGTTTTTT. Translating it yields CSVALFNTGELFF.

This clonotype was picked up many times. The CDR3 coding sequence is TGTGCCAGCAGACAGGGGAACACCGGGGAGCTGTTTTTT. Its protein product is CASRQGNTGELFF. The chain couples TRBV9 to TRBJ2-2; maybe TRBD1 (6 bases). The CDR3 spans 13 residues. V was cut by 5 bases and J by 1 base, with 6 bases left in between. Germline assignment: CDR1 SGDLS and CDR2 YYNGEE.

This clonotype was seen more than once but under ten times. The chain couples TRBV5-5 to TRBJ1-1; D gene uncertain. Germline lookup yields CDR1 SGHKS and CDR2 YYEKEE (reference sequence). Deletions cut 3 bases from V and 4 bases from J, with 4 bases between. This CDR3 contains 11 residues. CDR3 sequence: CASSSATEAFF. The CDR3 DNA reads TGTGCCAGCAGCTCCGCCACTGAAGCTTTCTTT.

The V call is TRBV3-1, the J call TRBJ2-5, with D hard to call. Trimming pared 1 base from V and 7 bases from J, leaving 10 bases between. Germline CDR1 LGHDT, CDR2 YNNKEL (reference sequence). There are 13 residues in the CDR3. In DNA form, the CDR3 reads TGTGCCAGCAGCCAAGGCCAGGCCGGGACCCAGTACTTC. Residues: CASSQGQAGTQYF.

This clonotype was recorded many times. CDR3 bases: TGTGCCACCAGTGACCCCCGTCTCGGGAAGAAAGATACGCAGTATTTT. Amino acid sequence: CATSDPRLGKKDTQYF. The chain couples TRBV24-1 to TRBJ2-3; D might be TRBD2 (5 bases). The V end lost 4 bases, the J end lost 5 bases, and 18 bases lay between the germline ends. This CDR3 contains 16 residues. Germline V gene lookup returns CDR1 KGHDR and CDR2 SFDVKD.

The chain has TRBV4-1 and TRBJ2-5; TRBD2 might be the D (5 bases). With 0 bases removed from V and 1 base from J, the gap between germline ends came to 6 bases. Germline assignment: CDR1 MGHRA and CDR2 YSYEKL. The length of the CDR3 is 14 residues. In nucleotides, the CDR3 is TGCGCCAGCAGCCAAGAAGGGAGCCAAGAGACCCAGTACTTC. This translates into CASSQEGSQETQYF.

The rearrangement joins TRBV11-2 to TRBJ2-1; D remains ambiguous. The CDR3 totals 13 residues. V was cut by 5 bases and J by 2 bases, with 7 bases left in between. Germline V gene lookup returns CDR1 SGHAT and CDR2 FQNNGV. The CDR3 region is CASSPNTYNEQFF. DNA of the CDR3: TGTGCCAGCAGCCCAAACACCTACAATGAGCAGTTCTTC.